The 13 T cell receptor delta chains listed next were all sequenced from one sample in a study of γδ T cells in repeated Plasmodium falciparum infection. Flow sorting of PBMC yielded separate Vgamma9/Vdelta2+ and Vdelta2-negative gammadelta T cell populations for bulk repertoire analysis. TCRdb re-called the multiplex PCR reads with CATT. The sample has over 55,000 delta-chain clones, approximately 1.5% seen once; the top ten hold approximately 15%. Sequenced: gamma-delta T cells from blood. These receptors were obtained from a pool of human donors (malaria-infected and uninfected, not separated).

This clone came up a few times. This likely reflects a read error, since a far larger clone is one base away. Other nucleotide sequences from this sample produce the same CDR3. The chain uses TRDV1 and TRDJ1; D gene uncertain. CDR1 TSWWSYY and CDR2 QGS come from the germline V gene. The CDR3 totals 19 residues. The V and J ends lost 3 bases and 0 bases respectively, with 23 bases between them. CDR3 in amino acids: CALGELDGTLTVYTDKLIF. As DNA, the CDR3 is TGTGCTCTTGGGGAGCTGGACGGTACGTTAACTGTGTACACCGATAAACTCATCTTT.

Concerning this clone itself: TCRdb's protein, taken from a much larger clone, differs from this DNA's translation at residue 14, likely owing to a read error; the protein displayed comes from the DNA. The chain has TRDV1 and TRDJ1; 9 bases agree with TRDD3. CDR3 size: 18 residues. Germline CDR1 and CDR2: TSWWSYY and QGS. The CDR3 protein is CALGERKYWGTHTNKLIF. The CDR3 DNA is TGTGCTCTTGGGGAACGGAAGTACTGGGGGACTCACACCAATAAACTCATCTTT.

This clone turned up a few times. The TCRdb protein, from a much larger clone, departs from this DNA's translation at residue 14, likely by read error; the protein shown derives from the DNA. For the CDR3, the DNA is TGTGCTCTTGGGGAGCTTTGCTCCTACAATCTCTGGGGGTCCTACACCGATAAACTCATCTTT. This encodes CALGELCSYNLWGSYTDKLIF. This rearrangement joins TRDV1 to TRDJ1, with D tentatively TRDD3 (7 bases). V lost 3 bases to trimming and J lost 0 bases, with 29 bases between them. The CDR3 consists of 21 residues. The germline CDR1 and CDR2 sequences are TSWWSYY and QGS.

As regards this clone: A single base separates this from a much larger clone, so it may be a read error. This chain links TRDV1 with TRDJ1, with D maybe TRDD3 (5 bases). The J gene is not listed in TCRdb, so it was assigned here from a DNA match to germline. CDR1 and CDR2 from the germline V gene are TSWWSYY and QGS. The CDR3 is 17 amino acids. Trimming cost V 5 bases and J 2 bases, with 21 bases left between them. The CDR3 DNA reads as TGTGCTCTTGGGCCAATGGGGTTTTGCGATCGGACCGATAAACTCATCTTT. Translation gives CALGPMGFCDRTDKLIF.

This clone was found a few times. The likely explanation is a read error, given a far larger clone one base away. The sample contains more than one DNA sequence encoding this CDR3. The rearrangement joins TRDV1 to TRDJ1; weak D call: TRDD3 (6 bases). CDR3 length equals 22 residues. Germline V gives CDR1 TSWWSYY, CDR2 QGS. The CDR3 sequence: CALGEPRRRDTRTPFHSDKVIF. CDR3 DNA sequence: TGTGCTCTTGGGGAACCTCGGAGAAGAGATACGCGAACACCATTCCACAGCGATAAAGTCATCTTT.

As concerns this clone: TCRdb shows a much larger clone's protein in place of this DNA's translation, and the two differ at residue 11, likely through a read error; the protein shown is translated from the DNA. No call exists for the J gene, whereas the V gene is TRDV3. CDR1 and CDR2 from the germline V gene are TVYSNPD and GDNSRS (reference sequence). This CDR3 has 12 residues. The CDR3 region is CALRLYTDKLTF. The CDR3 nucleotides read TGTGCCTTGAGACTCTACACCGATAAACTCACCTTT.

As regards this clone: The protein held in TCRdb is that of a much larger clone and does not match this DNA's translation at residue 8, likely because of a read error; the protein shown is translated from the DNA. This chain joins TRDV1 and TRDJ1; possibly TRDD3 for D (5 bases). CDR1 TSWWSYY and CDR2 QGS come from the germline V gene. V lost 1 base and J lost 1, with 28 bases in between. The CDR3 is made up of 21 amino acids. Written as DNA, the CDR3 is TGTGCTCTTGGGGAACCCCAAGGACATTCCGAGAGGGTATACGCCACCGATAAACTCATCTTT. It encodes CALGEPQGHSERVYATDKLIF.

This clone was observed many times. The protein given by TCRdb reflects a much larger clone and differs at residue 15 from this DNA's translation, likely from a read error; the protein shown is the DNA's translation. This chain connects TRDV1 to TRDJ1; 10 bases line up with TRDD3. The CDR3 contains 20 residues. CDR1 TSWWSYY and CDR2 QGS come from the germline V gene. V gave up 3 bases and J gave up 3 bases; unmatched junction bases: 19. CDR3 sequence reads: CALGDQFPAWGIHYADKLIF. CDR3 in DNA: TGTGCTCTTGGGGACCAGTTTCCTGCGTGGGGGATACATTACGCCGATAAACTCATCTTT.

Comments on this clone: This probably arose from a read error, given a far larger clone one base away. The same CDR3 arises from other DNA sequences in this sample as well. The rearrangement joins TRDV1 to TRDJ1; tentative D call: TRDD3 (5 bases). The CDR3 spans 19 residues. Trimming stripped 3 bases from V and 3 bases from J, with 26 bases between. The germline V gene encodes CDR1 TSWWSYY and CDR2 QGS. CDR3 DNA: TGTGCTCTTGGGGAGCCGCCGGGGGTCATCCCCCAGTACGCCGATAAACTCATCTTT. Its protein product is CALGEPPGVIPQYADKLIF.

Concerning this clone itself: TCRdb's listed protein matches a much larger clone and diverges from this DNA's translation at residue 14, likely through a read error; the protein shown comes from the DNA. The V call is TRDV1, the J call TRDJ1, with TRDD3 matching over 8 bases. The CDR3 loop spans 21 amino acids. The trim removed 2 bases at V and 0 bases at J, leaving 20 bases unmatched. CDR1 is TSWWSYY and CDR2 is QGS in the germline V gene. DNA for the CDR3: TGTGCTCTTGGGGAATTGGCCTTCCCGAATACTGGGGGCGCTTACACCGATAAACTCATCTTT. This translates into CALGELAFPNTGGAYTDKLIF.

With regard to this clone: TCRdb's listed protein matches a much larger clone and diverges from this DNA's translation at residue 7, likely through a read error; the protein shown comes from the DNA. The CDR3, as DNA: TGTGCTCTTGGGGAAAGTAGGGGGGGACCCACCGATAAACTCATCTTT. It encodes CALGESRGGPTDKLIF. The rearrangement links TRDV1 to TRDJ1; TRDD3 is a possible D gene (6 bases). CDR1 and CDR2 from the germline V gene are TSWWSYY and QGS. The CDR3 is made up of 16 amino acids. V lost 2 bases and J 1 base, leaving 14 bases between the germline ends.

This clone was observed many times. This DNA translates differently at residue 12 from the TCRdb protein, which is that of a much larger clone; a read error is likely, and the protein shown is the DNA's own translation. CDR3 amino acids: CACDTLTGGPDLMLIF. The CDR3 nucleotides read TGTGCCTGTGACACTCTTACTGGGGGACCAGACCTCATGCTCATCTTT. The rearrangement joins TRDV2 to TRDJ1; 9 nucleotides align to TRDD3. The CDR3 covers 16 residues. The V and J ends lost 1 base and 11 bases, in that order; junction bases with no gene match: 16. Germline V gene sequence: CDR1 GEAIGNYY, CDR2 EKD.

This clone was observed a few times. TCRdb's entry gives the protein of a much larger clone, which mismatches this DNA's translation at residue 15, likely from a read error; the protein reported here is translated from the DNA. The chain recombines TRAV38-2/DV8 with TRDJ1; TRDD3 aligns across 8 bases. This CDR3 contains 17 residues. Germline V gene data show CDR1 as TSESDYY and CDR2 as QEAYKQQN. DNA of the CDR3: TGTGCTTATAGTCCTCTTCCGTACTGGGGGGTTACCGATAAACCCATCTTT. Its translation: CAYSPLPYWGVTDKPIF.